Following are 30 T cell receptor beta chains from one sample sequenced in a study of blood T cell repertoires in COVID-19. Assay used: immunoSEQ multiplex PCR; TCRdb lists only in-frame clones, some missing. The data contain about 270,000 clones, more than 70% of them singletons. The sequencing sample was made of PBMCs or T cells enriched from blood (not recorded which). Receptor source: a woman in her forties with acute COVID-19.

The V gene is TRBV19, the J gene TRBJ1-1, with 11 nucleotides matching TRBD1. V lost 6 bases to trimming and J lost 3 bases; unmatched junction nucleotides: 3. The CDR3 has 14 residues. Germline assignment: CDR1 LNHDA and CDR2 SQIVND (reference sequence). CDR3 protein: CASRPDRGHTEAFF. Here the CDR3 DNA reads TGTGCCAGTAGACCGGACAGGGGGCACACTGAAGCTTTCTTT.

The genes are TRBV4-3 and TRBJ2-2; TRBD1 aligns across 7 bases. Germline CDR1 and CDR2: LGHNA and YSLEER. Trimming took 4 bases from V and 4 from J; bases not matched to a gene: 9. This CDR3 is 16 amino acids long. The DNA for the CDR3 is TGCGCCAGCAGCCCCAACAGGGGCGCCGGCACCGGGGAGCTGTTTTTT. This codes for CASSPNRGAGTGELFF.

J is TRBJ2-7 and V is TRBV2, with D maybe TRBD2 (6 bases). V lost 4 bases and J 5 bases, leaving 15 bases between the germline ends. The CDR3 totals 14 residues. CDR1 and CDR2 from the germline V gene are SNHLY and FYNNEI. The CDR3 loop reads CASSVSGLGDEQYF. CDR3 nucleotides: TGTGCCAGCAGTGTAAGCGGGCTTGGAGACGAGCAGTACTTC.

The J gene is TRBJ1-4, the V gene TRBV7-2; possible D gene TRBD1, 6 bases. Germline V lookup: CDR1 SGHTA, CDR2 FQGNSA. V gave up 4 bases and J gave up 4 bases, with 10 bases separating them. The CDR3 consists of 14 residues. CDR3: CASSSQGGNEKLFF. The CDR3 DNA follows: TGTGCCAGCAGCTCACAGGGTGGTAATGAAAAACTGTTTTTT.

The chain has TRBV27 and TRBJ2-7, with TRBD1 matching over 7 bases. CDR1 is MNHEY, CDR2 SMNVEV, per germline (reference sequence). The CDR3 runs to 13 residues. With V trimmed by 5 bases and J by 3 bases, 4 bases remained unmatched. This CDR3 is CASSPGTVYEQYF. The CDR3, as DNA: TGTGCCAGCAGTCCCGGGACAGTCTACGAGCAGTACTTC.

In this sample, this clone turned up a few times. This chain uses TRBV24-1 with TRBJ2-2; D remains unclear. Trimming shortened V by 11 bases and J by 1 base, and 13 bases separated the two germline ends. The CDR3 is made up of 14 amino acids. Germline V lookup: CDR1 KGHDR, CDR2 SFDVKD. As DNA, the CDR3 is TGTGCCATCCAATCAACTGGGAACACCGGGGAGCTGTTTTTT. Amino acid sequence: CAIQSTGNTGELFF.

The chain is built from TRBV3-1 (or the pseudogene TRBV3-2) and TRBJ1-3; 7 bases are shared with TRBD1. Per the germline V gene, CDR1 is LGHDT and CDR2 is YNNKEL (reference sequence). J gave up 3 bases and V 1 base, and 6 bases lay outside the gene matches. The CDR3 is 16 residues long. In nucleotides, the CDR3 is TGTGCCAGCAGCCAAGGTCAGGGGGTCTATGGAAACACCATATATTTT. Translated, it gives CASSQGQGVYGNTIYF.

The V gene is TRBV13, the J gene TRBJ2-7, with TRBD2 matching over 9 bases. CDR1 and CDR2 (germline): PRHDT, FYEKMQ (reference sequence). The ends lost 5 bases at V and 5 bases at J; junction bases unmatched: 13. The CDR3 extends over 16 amino acids. The CDR3 bases are TGTGCCAGCAGCCCTCCCGGGCGGGAGGGCCGGAACGAGCAGTACTTC. Translating gives CASSPPGREGRNEQYF.

The chain recombines TRBV19 with TRBJ1-2; the match to TRBD1 covers 8 bases. This CDR3 is 14 amino acids long. V dropped 3 bases and J dropped 6; count of bases not matched to a gene: 6. Looked up from germline, CDR1 is LNHDA and CDR2 is SQIVND (reference sequence). The chain's CDR3 is CASSMPVTGDGYTF. Written as DNA, the CDR3 is TGTGCCAGTAGTATGCCGGTGACAGGGGATGGCTACACCTTC.

This sequence joins TRBV30 and TRBJ1-2; the match to TRBD1 covers 7 bases. This CDR3 contains 12 residues. The V gene's germline CDR1 is GTSNPN and CDR2 SVGIG (reference sequence). V gave up 2 bases and J gave up 7 bases; unmatched junction bases: 4. CDR3 DNA: TGTGCCTGGAGTACAGGGGTTGGTGGCTACACCTTC. Translation gives CAWSTGVGGYTF.

This rearrangement joins TRBV20-1 to TRBJ1-1; D call uncertain. The CDR3 extends over 13 amino acids. Germline CDR1 DFQATT, CDR2 SNEGSKA (reference sequence). Trimming stripped 3 bases from V and 3 bases from J, with 11 bases between. CDR3 bases: TGCAGTGCTAGTTCTATGGGAGACACTGAAGCTTTCTTT. Translating it yields CSASSMGDTEAFF.

The genes are TRBV25-1 and TRBJ2-5; D call uncertain. Trimming shortened V by 5 bases and J by 2 bases, and 9 bases separated the two germline ends. Germline V gene data show CDR1 as MGHDK and CDR2 as SYGVNS. The CDR3 covers 13 residues. CDR3 in DNA: TGTGCCAGCAGTATCGTCCAGCAAGAGACCCAGTACTTC. This translates into CASSIVQQETQYF.

This chain uses TRBV2 with TRBJ1-2; maybe TRBD1 (5 bases). Trimming took 7 bases from V and 8 from J, leaving 17 bases between them. The CDR3 spans 13 residues. Germline loops: CDR1 SNHLY, CDR2 FYNNEI. CDR3 sequence (DNA): TGTGCCAGCACGGGGGAGCAGGAGAACGGCTACACCTTC. Its translation: CASTGEQENGYTF.

The rearrangement links TRBV7-9 to TRBJ2-3; TRBD2 agrees at 7 bases. The CDR3 is 15 amino acids. Germline assignment: CDR1 SEHNR and CDR2 FQNEAQ (reference sequence). V lost 6 bases and J lost 2; bases outside the gene matches: 8. DNA for the CDR3: TGTGCCAGCAGACCGGGACTACTCCACACAGATACGCAGTATTTT. Encoded protein: CASRPGLLHTDTQYF.

The gene calls are TRBV19 and TRBJ2-2, with 8 bases lining up with TRBD1. Per the germline V gene, CDR1 is LNHDA and CDR2 is SQIVND (reference sequence). With V trimmed by 4 bases and J by 8 bases, 3 bases remained unmatched. The CDR3 runs to 13 residues. CDR3 DNA sequence: TGTGCCAGTAGTACCCGGGACAGGGGGGAGCTGTTTTTT. Translating gives CASSTRDRGELFF.

This clone occurred a few times. The chain has TRBV11-3 and TRBJ1-6; 9 bases agree with TRBD1. This CDR3 region has 12 residues. Looked up from germline, CDR1 is SGHNT and CDR2 is YENEEA. J gave up 7 bases and V 10 bases, and 2 bases lay outside the gene matches. The CDR3 reads CATGQGNSPLHF. CDR3 in DNA: TGTGCCACAGGACAGGGGAATTCACCCCTCCACTTT.

The V call is TRBV30, the J call TRBJ2-2; D is unresolved. The CDR3 is 12 amino acids. Germline lookup yields CDR1 GTSNPN and CDR2 SVGIG (reference sequence). Trimming took 3 bases from V and 2 from J, leaving 4 bases between them. CDR3 loop: CAWSLNTGELFF. The CDR3 coding sequence is TGTGCCTGGAGCCTCAACACCGGGGAGCTGTTTTTT.

The chain employs TRBV3-1 (or the pseudogene TRBV3-2) and TRBJ2-3, with a weak D call TRBD2 (6 bases). From germline, CDR1 is LGHDT and CDR2 YNNKEL (reference sequence). The ends were cut back, 1 base at V and 4 bases at J, with 6 bases in the middle. This CDR3 spans 13 amino acids. The CDR3 region is CASSQAGADTQYF. The CDR3, as DNA: TGTGCCAGCAGCCAAGCGGGGGCAGATACGCAGTATTTT.

The rearrangement uses TRBV5-6 and TRBJ2-1, with a possible D match to TRBD1 (6 bases). This CDR3 region has 16 residues. Trimming took 3 bases from V and 3 from J, leaving 16 bases between them. Germline V gene lookup returns CDR1 SGHDT and CDR2 YYEEEE. As DNA, the CDR3 is TGTGCCAGCAGCTCCCTGACAGGCCGGAGCTACAATGAGCAGTTCTTC. It specifies CASSSLTGRSYNEQFF.

The chain links TRBV7-9 to TRBJ1-5; D might be TRBD1 (5 bases). Trimming left V 1 base short and J 5 bases short, with 21 bases between. This CDR3 comprises 18 residues. From germline, CDR1 is SEHNR and CDR2 FQNEAQ (reference sequence). CDR3 in amino acids: CASSLDESFGGRHQPQHF. The CDR3 DNA reads TGTGCCAGCAGCTTAGATGAATCGTTCGGGGGGAGACATCAGCCCCAGCATTTT. The full variable domain, completed using reference TRBV7-9 and TRBJ1-5, is DTGVSQNPRHKITKRGQNVTFRCDPISEHNRLYWYRQTLGQGPEFLTYFQNEAQLEKSRLLSDRFSAERPKGSFSTLEIQRTEQGDSAMYLCASSLDESFGGRHQPQHFGDGTRLSIL.

V usage is TRBV10-1 and J usage is TRBJ2-1, with TRBD2 matching over 13 bases. Germline lookup yields CDR1 WNHNN and CDR2 SYGVQD (reference sequence). J gave up 4 bases and V 6 bases, and 9 bases lay outside the gene matches. This CDR3 is built from 17 residues. This CDR3 is CASSSGLAGEGYNEQFF. CDR3 DNA: TGCGCCAGCAGCAGCGGACTAGCGGGAGAGGGGTACAATGAGCAGTTCTTC.

The rearrangement joins TRBV28 to TRBJ2-7; 7 nucleotides agree with TRBD2. Per the germline V gene, CDR1 is MDHEN and CDR2 is SYDVKM. The CDR3 is made up of 14 amino acids. After removal of 6 bases from V and 5 bases from J, the junction contained 10 bases not matched to a gene. The CDR3 coding sequence is TGTGCCAGCAGCACACACTACCGGGGGGACGAGCAGTACTTC. Translating gives CASSTHYRGDEQYF.

The chain joins TRBV27 to TRBJ2-1, with TRBD2 matching 12 bases. The trim removed 6 bases at V and 7 bases at J, leaving 7 bases unmatched. This CDR3 region has 15 residues. CDR1 and CDR2 (germline): MNHEY, SMNVEV (reference sequence). The CDR3 nucleotides read TGTGCCAGCAGCTCCCTAGCGGGAGGGTTAAATGAGCAGTTCTTC. This sequence encodes CASSSLAGGLNEQFF.

This chain uses TRBV27 with TRBJ2-3; TRBD2 aligns across 11 bases. This CDR3 contains 15 residues. CDR1 is MNHEY, CDR2 SMNVEV, per germline (reference sequence). V shed 8 bases and J 3 bases; nucleotides not matched to a gene: 7. This CDR3 reads CASHLAGGPTDTQYF. The CDR3 DNA reads as TGTGCCAGCCACTTAGCGGGAGGGCCTACAGATACGCAGTATTTT.

J is TRBJ1-1 and V is TRBV10-3, with TRBD1 matching 9 bases. The CDR3 runs to 15 residues. The V gene's germline CDR1 is ENHRY and CDR2 SYGVKD. The V segment lost 5 bases and the J segment 0 bases; nucleotides outside the gene matches: 4. This CDR3 is CAISTGGGMNTEAFF. In DNA form, the CDR3 reads TGTGCCATCAGTACAGGGGGCGGAATGAACACTGAAGCTTTCTTT.

The chain links TRBV6-2 or TRBV6-3 to TRBJ2-1; TRBD1 matches 8 bases. After removal of 3 bases from V and 9 bases from J, the junction contained 16 bases not matched to a gene. Per the germline V gene, CDR1 is MNHEY and CDR2 is SVGEGT. The CDR3 sequence is 17 residues long. The CDR3 nucleotides are TGTGCCAGCAGTTATCCCCAGGGACAGGCTTCAGCAAGTGAGCAGTTCTTC. It specifies CASSYPQGQASASEQFF.

This chain links TRBV5-1 with TRBJ1-4; 7 bases match TRBD1. V was clipped by 4 bases and J by 4 bases; unmatched bases: 7. Germline values: CDR1 SGHRS, CDR2 YFSETQ. The CDR3 is made up of 15 amino acids. CDR3 nucleotide sequence: TGCGCCAGCAGCACATTGACAGGGAATAATGAAAAACTGTTTTTT. It translates to CASSTLTGNNEKLFF.

This rearrangement joins TRBV5-1 to TRBJ1-3; D unclear. This CDR3 is 15 amino acids long. The V gene's germline CDR1 is SGHRS and CDR2 YFSETQ. V lost 0 bases and J lost 0, with 7 bases in between. CDR3 bases: TGCGCCAGCAGCTTGGATGTAGACTCTGGAAACACCATATATTTT. The encoded protein is CASSLDVDSGNTIYF.

The V and J genes are TRBV10-3 and TRBJ1-4; maybe TRBD1 (5 bases). The CDR3 is 14 amino acids. V lost 0 bases to trimming and J lost 13 bases, with 15 bases between them. From germline, CDR1 is ENHRY and CDR2 SYGVKD. The CDR3 coding sequence is TGTGCCATCAGTGAGTCCCACAAGGGGAAGGGACTGTTTTTT. This gives the protein CAISESHKGKGLFF.

This rearrangement joins TRBV18 to TRBJ1-6; 9 bases are a match to TRBD1. CDR3 length: 16 residues. After removal of 1 base from V and 8 bases from J, the junction contained 6 bases not matched to a gene. Germline V lookup: CDR1 KGHSH, CDR2 LQKENI. The CDR3 bases are TGTGCCAGCTCACCACTGGGTACAGGGGGCGATTCACCCCTCCACTTT. This translates into CASSPLGTGGDSPLHF. The whole variable domain, remainder taken from reference TRBV18 and TRBJ1-6, is NAGVMQNPRHLVRRRGQEARLRCSPMKGHSHVYWYRQLPEEGLKFMVYLQKENIIDESGMPKERFSAEFPKEGPSILRIQQVVRGDSAAYFCASSPLGTGGDSPLHFGNGTRLTVT.